This T cell receptor beta chain was recovered during a study of control samples from healthy donors and cancer patients. The CDR3 is made up of 15 amino acids. Germline V gene lookup returns CDR1 SGHNT and CDR2 YYREEE (reference sequence). J was trimmed by 5 bases and V by 0 bases; bases with no gene match: 1. Measured with immunoSEQ multiplex PCR; TCRdb has only the in-frame clones, and not every one. The repertoire holds about 130,000 clones, with more than 90% as singletons. Source material: blood. The receptor comes from a man aged 18 to 35 in good health. The gene calls are TRBV5-4 and TRBJ2-5; 13 bases are a match to TRBD2. DNA of the CDR3: TGTGCCAGCAGCTTGGAACTAGCGGGGGGGGAGACCCAGTACTTC. Amino acids: CASSLELAGGETQYF.